This TCR beta chain derives from a study of PD-1 blockade in classical Hodgkin lymphoma. The study's findings and limits: Patients who responded completely had about the same baseline diversity as newly diagnosed patients. After ASCT, patients who started nivolumab under 1 year later were excluded. There was a significant rise in CD4+ TCR diversity by C4D1, with no such rise for CD8+.

Remarks on this clone: Its antigen is undetermined.

Every patient had relapsed following autologous stem cell transplantation, and cohorts differed in brentuximab vedotin exposure. Patients showed best responses of complete response, partial response or progressive disease. Clones were read by immunoSEQ multiplex PCR, and TCRdb kept only the in-frame ones, dropping some. The sample consists of tens of thousands of clones, about 88% of them appearing once. Germline lookup yields CDR1 SGHRS and CDR2 YFSETQ. V dropped 0 bases and J dropped 5; count of bases not matched to a gene: 6. This CDR3 has 16 residues. The material sequenced was peripheral blood mononuclear cells (PBMCs), taken before the second cycle of nivolumab. This chain joins TRBV5-1 and TRBJ2-2, with 8 nucleotides matching TRBD1. The TCR comes from a human donor with classical Hodgkin lymphoma. Written as DNA, the CDR3 is TGCGCCAGCAGCTTGGGTTCAGGGGGCCGGACCGGGGAGCTGTTTTTT. It translates to CASSLGSGGRTGELFF.